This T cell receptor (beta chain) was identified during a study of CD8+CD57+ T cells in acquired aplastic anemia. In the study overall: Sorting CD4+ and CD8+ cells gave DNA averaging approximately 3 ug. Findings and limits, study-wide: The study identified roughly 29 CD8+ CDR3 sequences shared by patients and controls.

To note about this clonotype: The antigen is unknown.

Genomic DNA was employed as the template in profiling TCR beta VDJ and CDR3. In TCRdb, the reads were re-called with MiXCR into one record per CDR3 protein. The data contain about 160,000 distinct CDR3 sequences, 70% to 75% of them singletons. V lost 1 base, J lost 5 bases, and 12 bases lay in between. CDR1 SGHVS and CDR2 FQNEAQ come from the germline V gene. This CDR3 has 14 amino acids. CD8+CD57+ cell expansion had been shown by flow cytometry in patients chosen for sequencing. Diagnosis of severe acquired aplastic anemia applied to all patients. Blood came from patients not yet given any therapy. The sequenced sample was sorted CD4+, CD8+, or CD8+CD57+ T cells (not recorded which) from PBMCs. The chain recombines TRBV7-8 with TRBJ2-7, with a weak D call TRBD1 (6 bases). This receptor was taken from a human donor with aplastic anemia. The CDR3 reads CASSLEQGFDEQYF. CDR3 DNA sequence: TGTGCCAGCAGCTTAGAGCAGGGGTTCGACGAGCAGTACTTC.